This T cell receptor (beta chain) was documented in a study of T cells in Graves' hyperthyroidism and ophthalmopathy. Findings and caveats of the study: With a median lead of around 6.7 months before onset, the model predicted ophthalmopathy. Blood held most thyroid clonotypes expanded above 0.001 frequency.

CDR3 length: 13 residues. The V end lost 5 bases, the J end lost 10 bases, and 17 bases lay between the germline ends. Germline CDR1 and CDR2: SEHNR and FQNEAQ (reference sequence). RNA transcripts served as the template for amplifying TCR beta CDR3 regions. HTBI primers were the set used in a first-round RT-PCR of the TCR CDR3. TCRdb independently ran MiXCR on the multiplex PCR reads; one entry per CDR3 protein. The sample gives about 360,000 distinct CDR3 sequences, about 13% of which show up once; 9% to 9.5% is in the top ten. A remark on this clonotype: Its antigen is not known.

The study left out patients who had uncontrolled infection, other autoimmune disease, pregnancy or lactation. PBMCs were obtained from roughly 10 ml fresh peripheral blood. The receptor comes from a woman under 30 with Graves' hyperthyroidism. The V and J genes are TRBV7-9 and TRBJ2-5; tentative D call: TRBD1 (6 bases). The sequencing sample was made of blood. The chain's CDR3 is CASSNRDKWGQYF. The CDR3 bases are TGTGCCAGCAGCAACCGGGACAAATGGGGCCAGTACTTC.